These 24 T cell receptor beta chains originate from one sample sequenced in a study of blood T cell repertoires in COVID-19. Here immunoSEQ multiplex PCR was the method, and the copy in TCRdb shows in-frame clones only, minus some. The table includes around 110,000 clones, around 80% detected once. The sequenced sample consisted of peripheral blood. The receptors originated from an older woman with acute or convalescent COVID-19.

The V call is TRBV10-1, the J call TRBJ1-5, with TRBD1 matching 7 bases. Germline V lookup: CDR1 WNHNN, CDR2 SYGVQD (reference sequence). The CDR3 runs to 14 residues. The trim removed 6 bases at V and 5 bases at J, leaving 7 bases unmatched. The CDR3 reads CASRGQLGDQPQHF. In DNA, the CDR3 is TGCGCCAGCAGGGGACAGTTAGGGGATCAGCCCCAGCATTTT.

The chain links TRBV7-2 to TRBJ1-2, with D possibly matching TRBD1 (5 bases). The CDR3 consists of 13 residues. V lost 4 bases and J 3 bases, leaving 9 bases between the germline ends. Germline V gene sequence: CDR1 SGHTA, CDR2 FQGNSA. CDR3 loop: CASSSGFYYGYTF. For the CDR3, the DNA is TGTGCCAGCAGCTCAGGGTTTTACTATGGCTACACCTTC.

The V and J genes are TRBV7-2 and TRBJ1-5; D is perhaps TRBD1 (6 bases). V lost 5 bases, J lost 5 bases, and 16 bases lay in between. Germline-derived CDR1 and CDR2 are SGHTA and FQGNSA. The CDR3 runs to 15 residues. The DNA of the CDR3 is TGTGCCAGCAGCCATAGGAAGGGGGAATATCAGCCCCAGCATTTT. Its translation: CASSHRKGEYQPQHF.

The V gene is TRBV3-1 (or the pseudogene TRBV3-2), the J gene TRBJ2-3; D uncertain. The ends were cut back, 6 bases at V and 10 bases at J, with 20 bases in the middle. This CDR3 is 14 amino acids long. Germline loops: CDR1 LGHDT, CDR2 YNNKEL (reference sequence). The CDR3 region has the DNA TGTGCCAGCAGTCCCCGGAGTGAGGTTACGGCGCAGTATTTT. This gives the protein CASSPRSEVTAQYF.

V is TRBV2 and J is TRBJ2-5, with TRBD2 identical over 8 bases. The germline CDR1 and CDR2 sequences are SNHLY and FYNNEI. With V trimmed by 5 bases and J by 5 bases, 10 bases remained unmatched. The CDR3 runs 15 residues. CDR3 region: CASSPGGNWMETQYF. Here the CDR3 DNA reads TGTGCCAGCAGTCCGGGAGGGAATTGGATGGAGACCCAGTACTTC. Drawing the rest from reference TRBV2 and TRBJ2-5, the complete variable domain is EPEVTQTPSHQVTQMGQEVILRCVPISNHLYFYWYRQILGQKVEFLVSFYNNEISEKSEIFDDQFSVERPDGSNFTLKIRSTKLEDSAMYFCASSPGGNWMETQYFGPGTRLLVL.

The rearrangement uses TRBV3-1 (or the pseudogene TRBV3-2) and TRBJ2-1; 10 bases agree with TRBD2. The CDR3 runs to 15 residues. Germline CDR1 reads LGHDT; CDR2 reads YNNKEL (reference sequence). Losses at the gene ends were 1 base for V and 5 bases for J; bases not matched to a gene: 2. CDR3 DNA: TGTGCCAGCAGCCAAGGAGCGGGGGGGGACAATGAGCAGTTCTTC. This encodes CASSQGAGGDNEQFF.

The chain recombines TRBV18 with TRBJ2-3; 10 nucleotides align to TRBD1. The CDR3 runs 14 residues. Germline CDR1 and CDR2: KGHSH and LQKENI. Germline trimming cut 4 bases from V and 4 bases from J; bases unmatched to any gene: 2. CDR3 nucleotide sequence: TGTGCCAGCTCACTTGGACAGGGGGCAGATACGCAGTATTTT. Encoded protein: CASSLGQGADTQYF.

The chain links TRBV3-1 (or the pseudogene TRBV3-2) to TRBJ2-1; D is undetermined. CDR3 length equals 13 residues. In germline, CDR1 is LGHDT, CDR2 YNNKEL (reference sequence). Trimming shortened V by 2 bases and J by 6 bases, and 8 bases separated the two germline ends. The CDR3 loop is CASSQMIVNEQFF. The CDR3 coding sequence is TGTGCCAGCAGCCAAATGATAGTCAATGAGCAGTTCTTC.

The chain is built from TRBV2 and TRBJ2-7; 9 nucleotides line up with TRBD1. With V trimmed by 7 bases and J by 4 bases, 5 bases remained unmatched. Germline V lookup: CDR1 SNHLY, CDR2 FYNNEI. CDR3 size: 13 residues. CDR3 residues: CASTRDRVYEQYF. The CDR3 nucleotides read TGTGCCAGCACCAGGGACAGGGTATACGAGCAGTACTTC.

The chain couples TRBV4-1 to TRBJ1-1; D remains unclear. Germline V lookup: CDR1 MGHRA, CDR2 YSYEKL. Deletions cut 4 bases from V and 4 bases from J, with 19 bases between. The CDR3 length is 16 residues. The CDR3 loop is CASSLSGSATFTEAFF. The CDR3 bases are TGCGCCAGCAGCCTGTCAGGATCGGCGACATTCACTGAAGCTTTCTTT.

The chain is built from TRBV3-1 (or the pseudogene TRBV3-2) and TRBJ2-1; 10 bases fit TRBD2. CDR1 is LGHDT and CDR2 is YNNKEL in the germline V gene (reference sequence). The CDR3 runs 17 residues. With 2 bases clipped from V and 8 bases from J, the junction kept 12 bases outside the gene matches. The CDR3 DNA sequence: TGTGCCAGCAGCCAATACAGATCTAGCGGGAGTTCATATGAGCAGTTCTTC. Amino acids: CASSQYRSSGSSYEQFF.

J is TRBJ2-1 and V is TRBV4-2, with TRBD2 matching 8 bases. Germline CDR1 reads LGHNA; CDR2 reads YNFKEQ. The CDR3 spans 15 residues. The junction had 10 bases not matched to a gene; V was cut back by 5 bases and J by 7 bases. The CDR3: CASSSQRELGNEQFF. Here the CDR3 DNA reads TGTGCCAGCAGCTCCCAGCGGGAGTTGGGGAATGAGCAGTTCTTC.

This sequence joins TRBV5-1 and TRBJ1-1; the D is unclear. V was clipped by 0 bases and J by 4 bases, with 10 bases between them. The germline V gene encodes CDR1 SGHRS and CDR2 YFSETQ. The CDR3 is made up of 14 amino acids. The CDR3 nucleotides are TGCGCCAGCAGCTTGGAAGGACTAGGCACTGAAGCTTTCTTT. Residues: CASSLEGLGTEAFF.

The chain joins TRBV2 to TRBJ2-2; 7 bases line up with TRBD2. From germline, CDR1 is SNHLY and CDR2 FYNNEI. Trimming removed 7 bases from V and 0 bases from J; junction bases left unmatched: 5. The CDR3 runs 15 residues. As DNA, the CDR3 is TGTGCCAGCACCAAGAGCGGGGCGAACACCGGGGAGCTGTTTTTT. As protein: CASTKSGANTGELFF. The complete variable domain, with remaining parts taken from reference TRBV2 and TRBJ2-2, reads EPEVTQTPSHQVTQMGQEVILRCVPISNHLYFYWYRQILGQKVEFLVSFYNNEISEKSEIFDDQFSVERPDGSNFTLKIRSTKLEDSAMYFCASTKSGANTGELFFGEGSRLTVL.

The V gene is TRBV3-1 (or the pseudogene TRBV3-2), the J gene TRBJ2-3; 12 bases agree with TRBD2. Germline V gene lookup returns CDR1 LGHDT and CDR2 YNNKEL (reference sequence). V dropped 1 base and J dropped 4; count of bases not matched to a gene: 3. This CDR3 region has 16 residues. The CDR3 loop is CASSQGLAGDADTQYF. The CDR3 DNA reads TGTGCCAGCAGCCAAGGACTAGCGGGGGACGCAGATACGCAGTATTTT.

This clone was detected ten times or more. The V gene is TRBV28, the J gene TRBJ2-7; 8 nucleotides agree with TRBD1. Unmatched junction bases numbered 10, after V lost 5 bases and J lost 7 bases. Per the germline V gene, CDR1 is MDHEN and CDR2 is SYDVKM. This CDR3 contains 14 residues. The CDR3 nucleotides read TGTGCCAGCAGTCCCGGACAGGGCAGGAGAGAGCAGTACTTC. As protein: CASSPGQGRREQYF. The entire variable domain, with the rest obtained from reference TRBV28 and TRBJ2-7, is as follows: DVKVTQSSRYLVKRTGEKVFLECVQDMDHENMFWYRQDPGLGLRLIYFSYDVKMKEKGDIPEGYSVSREKKERFSLILESASTNQTSMYLCASSPGQGRREQYFGPGTRLTVT.

The CDR3, as DNA: TGTGCCAGTAGTCAGGGCCTGAATTCACCCCTCCACTTT. Amino acids: CASSQGLNSPLHF. The chain joins TRBV19 to TRBJ1-6, with D perhaps matching TRBD1 (5 bases). The V gene lost 5 bases and the J gene lost 7 bases, with 9 bases spanning the gap. Germline V CDR1 and CDR2: LNHDA, SQIVND (reference sequence). This CDR3 has 13 residues.

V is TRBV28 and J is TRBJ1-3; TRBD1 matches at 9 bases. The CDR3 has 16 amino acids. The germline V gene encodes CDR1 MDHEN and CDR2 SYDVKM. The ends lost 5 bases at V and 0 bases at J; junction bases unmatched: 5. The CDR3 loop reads CASSRTGDFSGNTIYF. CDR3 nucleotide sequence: TGTGCCAGCAGTAGGACAGGGGACTTCTCTGGAAACACCATATATTTT.

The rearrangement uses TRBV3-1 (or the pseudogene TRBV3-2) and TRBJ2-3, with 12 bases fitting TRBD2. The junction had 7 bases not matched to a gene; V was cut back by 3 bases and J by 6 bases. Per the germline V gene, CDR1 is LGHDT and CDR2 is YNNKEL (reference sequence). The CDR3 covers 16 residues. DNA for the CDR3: TGTGCCAGCAGCCATCAACTAGCGGGGGGAGGGGATACGCAGTATTTT. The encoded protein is CASSHQLAGGGDTQYF.

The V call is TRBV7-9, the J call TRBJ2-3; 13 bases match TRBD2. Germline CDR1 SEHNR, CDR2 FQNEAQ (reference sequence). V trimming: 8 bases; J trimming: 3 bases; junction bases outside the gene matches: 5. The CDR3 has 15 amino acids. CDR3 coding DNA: TGTGCCAGCGCACTAGCGGGGGGGTTAACAGATACGCAGTATTTT. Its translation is CASALAGGLTDTQYF.

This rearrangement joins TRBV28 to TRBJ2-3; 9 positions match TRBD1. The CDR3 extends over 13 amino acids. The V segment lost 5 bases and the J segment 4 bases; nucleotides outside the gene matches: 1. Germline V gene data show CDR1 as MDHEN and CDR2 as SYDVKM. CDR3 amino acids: CASSDRGSDTQYF. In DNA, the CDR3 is TGTGCCAGCAGTGACAGGGGGTCAGATACGCAGTATTTT.

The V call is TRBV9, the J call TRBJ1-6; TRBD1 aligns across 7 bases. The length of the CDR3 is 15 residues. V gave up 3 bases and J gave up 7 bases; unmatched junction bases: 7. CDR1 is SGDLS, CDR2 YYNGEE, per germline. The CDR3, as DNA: TGTGCCAGCAGCGCGGATCAGGGGGACAATTCACCCCTCCACTTT. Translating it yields CASSADQGDNSPLHF.

The CDR3 DNA reads as TGCGCCAGCAGTGAACCGGGACTAGCGGGAGACTCCTACAATGAGCAGTTCTTC. It specifies CASSEPGLAGDSYNEQFF. This chain connects TRBV10-1 to TRBJ2-1; 14 bases map to TRBD2. V shed 3 bases and J 0 bases; nucleotides not matched to a gene: 4. There are 18 residues in the CDR3. Germline loops: CDR1 WNHNN, CDR2 SYGVQD (reference sequence).

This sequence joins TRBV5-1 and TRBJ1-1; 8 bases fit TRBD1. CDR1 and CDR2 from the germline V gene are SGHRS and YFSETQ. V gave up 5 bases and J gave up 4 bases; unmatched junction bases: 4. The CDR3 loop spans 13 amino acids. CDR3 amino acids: CASRDTGGTEAFF. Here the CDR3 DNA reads TGCGCCAGCAGGGACACAGGGGGCACTGAAGCTTTCTTT.